The 4 T cell receptor beta chains listed next were all sequenced from one sample in a study of blood T cell repertoires in COVID-19. The repertoire was sequenced with immunoSEQ multiplex PCR; TCRdb's copy has only in-frame clones and lacks some. The table records 150,000 or so clones, approximately 85% of them present only once. Sequenced material: peripheral blood. The receptors originated from a woman aged 55-69 years with COVID-19, enrolled during active disease.

This chain links TRBV19 with TRBJ1-5, with unresolved D. The CDR3 runs 14 residues. V shed 3 bases and J shed 7 bases, with 13 bases lying between them. The germline gives CDR1 LNHDA, CDR2 SQIVND (reference sequence). The CDR3 DNA reads TGTGCCAGTAGTATCGATATCGAGAAACAGCCCCAGCATTTT. Translating it yields CASSIDIEKQPQHF.

The chain employs TRBV29-1 and TRBJ2-5, with D perhaps matching TRBD1 (7 bases). V shed 6 bases and J shed 3 bases, with 26 bases lying between them. CDR1 is SQVTM, CDR2 ANQGSEA, per germline. The CDR3 runs to 17 residues. CDR3 sequence (DNA): TGCAGCGTAAGGGGGGACAGAGAAGGAAACGCCGAAGAGACCCAGTACTTC. Protein sequence: CSVRGDREGNAEETQYF.

The chain is built from TRBV18 and TRBJ1-2; D is unclear. CDR1 KGHSH and CDR2 LQKENI come from the germline V gene. The CDR3 loop spans 13 amino acids. The germline V and J ends were trimmed by 3 bases and 6 bases, with 11 bases remaining between them. CDR3 in amino acids: CASSPVRFDGYTF. The CDR3 nucleotides are TGTGCCAGCTCACCTGTCAGGTTTGATGGCTACACCTTC.

The V call is TRBV27, the J call TRBJ2-1, with TRBD2 matching over 13 bases. V shed 6 bases, J shed 10 bases, and the junction held 6 bases outside the gene matches. Germline V lookup: CDR1 MNHEY, CDR2 SMNVEV (reference sequence). CDR3 length: 14 residues. CDR3 bases: TGTGCCAGCAGCCCCGGGACTAGCGGGATAGAGCAGTTCTTC. This translates into CASSPGTSGIEQFF.